This T cell receptor (beta chain) stems from a study of T cell responses to AZD1222 COVID-19 vaccine. Profiled with immunoSEQ multiplex PCR; TCRdb holds only in-frame clones, not every one. The sample includes some 170,000 clones, approximately 94% seen only once; the top ten take 2.5% to 3%. The V end lost 4 bases, the J end lost 7 bases, and 14 bases lay between the germline ends. From germline, CDR1 is SGHRS and CDR2 YFSETQ. The CDR3 is 14 residues long. This sequence joins TRBV5-1 and TRBJ1-4; D is possibly TRBD1 (5 bases). Sample: peripheral blood, taken on day 0 of AZD1222 vaccination. This receptor was obtained from an adult in good health. The CDR3: CASSRAGRGEKLFF. The CDR3 nucleotides read TGCGCCAGCAGCCGAGCCGGGAGGGGTGAAAAACTGTTTTTT.